The 10 T cell receptor beta chains in this list originate from one sample, sequenced in a study of shared T cell receptors in the human thymus. Sequenced by immunoSEQ multiplex PCR; TCRdb stores in-frame clones only, minus some. The sample holds some 400,000 clones, roughly 94% seen once. Sequencing was performed on thymocytes. The receptors were sampled from a human donor.

The CDR3 bases are TGTGCCAGCAGCTTGGCGTCAGGGAGAATCCACAATGAGCAGTTCTTC. Its protein product is CASSLASGRIHNEQFF. The chain couples TRBV5-4 to TRBJ2-1, with D perhaps TRBD1 or TRBD2 (5 bases each). The V end lost 0 bases, the J end lost 5 bases, and 15 bases lay between the germline ends. The CDR3 has 16 residues. Germline CDR1 and CDR2: SGHNT and YYREEE (reference sequence). The full variable domain, with the rest looked up from reference TRBV5-4 and TRBJ2-1, is ETGVTQSPTHLIKTRGQQVTLRCSSQSGHNTVSWYQQALGQGPQFIFQYYREEENGRGNFPPRFSGLQFPNYSSELNVNALELDDSALYLCASSLASGRIHNEQFFGPGTRLTVL.

The V gene is TRBV5-6, the J gene TRBJ2-4; TRBD1 aligns across 12 bases. V lost 4 bases, J lost 2 bases, and 4 bases stayed unmatched. The CDR3 totals 16 residues. Germline V CDR1 and CDR2: SGHDT, YYEEEE. As DNA, the CDR3 is TGTGCCAGCAGCGGGACAGGGGGCAGTACCAAAAACATTCAGTACTTC. Its protein product is CASSGTGGSTKNIQYF.

The chain links TRBV5-4 to TRBJ1-1; TRBD1 is a possible D gene (6 bases). The CDR3 covers 14 residues. Trimming removed 4 bases from V and 1 base from J, with 11 bases in between. The germline V gene encodes CDR1 SGHNT and CDR2 YYREEE (reference sequence). The CDR3 loop reads CASSPGGQNTEAFF. The CDR3 DNA is TGTGCCAGCAGCCCGGGGGGCCAGAACACTGAAGCTTTCTTT.

The CDR3 reads CASSIYRTPGVNQPQHF. The CDR3 nucleotides read TGTGCCAGCAGCATATACAGGACCCCGGGGGTCAATCAGCCCCAGCATTTT. The rearrangement joins TRBV5-6 to TRBJ1-5; D is perhaps TRBD1 (5 bases). The CDR3 loop spans 17 amino acids. In germline, CDR1 is SGHDT, CDR2 YYEEEE. The V gene lost 4 bases and the J gene lost 3 bases, with 20 bases spanning the gap.

The chain uses TRBV15 and TRBJ2-2, with 12 bases matching TRBD2. The CDR3 contains 21 residues. Germline CDR1 and CDR2: LNHNV and YYDKDF (reference sequence). Unmatched junction bases numbered 14, after V lost 0 bases and J lost 3 bases. Here the CDR3 reads CATSRDGRETGLAGYTGELFF. The CDR3 coding sequence is TGTGCCACCAGCAGAGATGGGCGAGAGACCGGACTAGCGGGATACACCGGGGAGCTGTTTTTT.

The rearrangement joins TRBV4-1 to TRBJ2-3, with no clear D. The CDR3 extends over 13 amino acids. The germline CDR1 and CDR2 sequences are MGHRA and YSYEKL. Trimming pared 0 bases from V and 5 bases from J, leaving 6 bases between. The DNA for the CDR3 is TGCGCCAGCAGCCAAGAAGACGTAGATACGCAGTATTTT. It translates to CASSQEDVDTQYF.

Of note for this clone: One end of the junction varies from germline; a read error may be responsible. The genes are TRBV27 and TRBJ2-2, with 13 bases that match TRBD2. CDR1 is MNHEY, CDR2 SMNVEV, per germline (reference sequence). The CDR3 totals 16 residues. The CDR3 nucleotides are TGTGTCAGCAGTCCGGGACTAGCGGGGTACACCGGGGAGCTGTTTTTT. Protein sequence: CVSSPGLAGYTGELFF.

The V and J genes are TRBV19 and TRBJ2-1; a weak D match, TRBD2 (6 bases). CDR1 is LNHDA, CDR2 SQIVND, per germline (reference sequence). V lost 7 bases and J lost 4, with 20 bases in between. The CDR3 extends over 16 amino acids. This CDR3 is CASKDLAEGGYNEQFF. Written as DNA, the CDR3 is TGTGCCAGTAAGGATTTAGCGGAGGGAGGTTACAATGAGCAGTTCTTC. The full variable domain, in which reference TRBV19 and TRBJ2-1 provide the parts outside the CDR3, is DGGITQSPKYLFRKEGQNVTLSCEQNLNHDAMYWYRQDPGQGLRLIYYSQIVNDFQKGDIAEGYSVSREKKESFPLTVTSAQKNPTAFYLCASKDLAEGGYNEQFFGPGTRLTVL.

The V gene is TRBV11-2, the J gene TRBJ2-7; no definite D call. The CDR3 is 13 amino acids. CDR1 and CDR2 from the germline V gene are SGHAT and FQNNGV. Trimming pared 2 bases from V and 3 bases from J, leaving 8 bases between. CDR3 DNA sequence: TGTGCCAGCAGCTTATGGCAAGACTACGAGCAGTACTTC. Its translation is CASSLWQDYEQYF.

This clone was detected a few times. V gene TRBV19 combines with J gene TRBJ1-2; 9 bases agree with TRBD1. V was clipped by 6 bases and J by 5 bases; unmatched bases: 7. The CDR3 contains 14 residues. Germline V lookup: CDR1 LNHDA, CDR2 SQIVND (reference sequence). CDR3 loop: CASRGRDREYGYTF. CDR3 sequence (DNA): TGTGCCAGTAGAGGCCGGGACAGGGAGTATGGCTACACCTTC.